Shown below are 10 T cell receptor beta chains from a single sample sequenced in a study of cytomegalovirus exposure and HLA in healthy donors. The PCR had 60 Vbeta and 13 Jbeta primers. TCRdb's table, derived via immunoSEQ multiplex PCR, lists solely in-frame clones and lacks some. The sample has some 160,000 clones; approximately 78% are singletons. The specimen sequenced was PBMCs. All receptors derive from a woman in her forties in good health and CMV-seronegative.

The chain couples TRBV16 to TRBJ1-2; 9 bases line up with TRBD1. The CDR3 is made up of 19 amino acids. Unmatched junction bases numbered 15, after V lost 4 bases and J lost 0 bases. Germline V gene lookup returns CDR1 KGHSY and CDR2 FQNENV. CDR3 nucleotides: TGTGCCAGCAGCCGCAACCCACAGGGGGCGACCCCTTCTAACTATGGCTACACCTTC. It is translated as CASSRNPQGATPSNYGYTF.

The chain combines TRBV19 with TRBJ1-6; D might be TRBD1 (5 bases). This CDR3 has 15 residues. Trimming removed 3 bases at V and 7 bases at J, with 13 bases between. Per the germline V gene, CDR1 is LNHDA and CDR2 is SQIVND (reference sequence). CDR3 nucleotide sequence: TGTGCCAGTAGTATCAGTAACGGACACAATTCACCCCTCCACTTT. Its protein product is CASSISNGHNSPLHF.

The CDR3 spells CASSVRSGDTQYF. DNA for the CDR3: TGTGCCAGCAGTGTTCGGTCTGGAGATACGCAGTATTTT. The rearrangement joins TRBV6-4 to TRBJ2-3; D is undetermined. The CDR3 has 13 residues. CDR1 and CDR2 (germline): MRHNA, SNTAGT. Trimming cost V 4 bases and J 5 bases, with 10 bases left between them.

This clone was seen a handful of times. V gene TRBV6-5 combines with J gene TRBJ2-7; 8 positions match TRBD2. The CDR3 contains 14 residues. From germline, CDR1 is MNHEY and CDR2 SVGAGI. Germline trimming cut 5 bases from V and 1 base from J; bases unmatched to any gene: 4. The CDR3 protein is CASSTSGESYEQYF. The CDR3, as DNA: TGTGCCAGCAGTACTAGCGGAGAATCCTACGAGCAGTACTTC.

This clone was recorded once. The V gene is TRBV4-1, the J gene TRBJ2-7; D may be TRBD1 (5 bases). From germline, CDR1 is MGHRA and CDR2 YSYEKL. The CDR3 runs 14 residues. V gave up 1 base and J gave up 2 bases, with 9 bases separating them. The CDR3 DNA reads TGCGCCAGCAGCCAAGTGCAGGGCACCTACGAGCAGTACTTC. It is translated as CASSQVQGTYEQYF.

The V and J genes are TRBV6-6 and TRBJ1-2; D is ambiguous. The CDR3 runs to 12 residues. CDR1 and CDR2 from the germline V gene are MNHNY and SVGAGI (reference sequence). Trimming stripped 2 bases from V and 6 bases from J, with 7 bases between. The DNA of the CDR3 is TGTGCCAGCAGTTACGGGCCCGATGGCTACACCTTC. This encodes CASSYGPDGYTF.

This clone has a single count. The chain joins TRBV5-1 to TRBJ2-7; maybe TRBD1 (5 bases). V gave up 1 base and J gave up 7 bases, with 12 bases separating them. The CDR3 has 13 residues. Germline V lookup: CDR1 SGHRS, CDR2 YFSETQ. CDR3 in amino acids: CASSLPGSGEQYF. For the CDR3, the DNA is TGCGCCAGCAGCTTGCCAGGGTCGGGTGAGCAGTACTTC. Complete variable domain (other parts from reference TRBV5-1 and TRBJ2-7): KAGVTQTPRYLIKTRGQQVTLSCSPISGHRSVSWYQQTPGQGLQFLFEYFSETQRNKGNFPGRFSGRQFSNSRSEMNVSTLELGDSALYLCASSLPGSGEQYFGPGTRLTVT.

The chain combines TRBV6-5 with TRBJ2-7; 8 nucleotides line up with TRBD1. J lost 7 bases, V lost 2 bases, and 10 bases had no gene match. Germline CDR1 reads MNHEY; CDR2 reads SVGAGI. The CDR3 contains 15 residues. The CDR3 bases are TGTGCCAGCAGTTACCTCGTGACAGGGGTGAGGGAGCAGTACTTC. This sequence encodes CASSYLVTGVREQYF.

This clone appeared a few times. The V and J genes are TRBV18 and TRBJ1-5, with D hard to call. The CDR3 is made up of 14 amino acids. The V end was cut by 3 bases, the J end by 0 bases, with 6 bases between. Per the germline V gene, CDR1 is KGHSH and CDR2 is LQKENI. The CDR3 loop reads CASSPRPSNQPQHF. CDR3 DNA: TGTGCCAGCTCACCGCGCCCTAGCAATCAGCCCCAGCATTTT.

This chain connects TRBV14 to TRBJ1-4; no reliable D call. The V gene lost 3 bases and the J gene lost 7 bases, with 21 bases spanning the gap. The CDR3 sequence is 17 residues long. Germline CDR1 SGHDN, CDR2 FVKESK. CDR3 nucleotide sequence: TGTGCCAGCAGCCAGACCCCCCGGGGAGGGCTGGCTGAAAAACTGTTTTTT. The encoded protein is CASSQTPRGGLAEKLFF.